This T cell receptor (beta chain) was identified in a study of graft-versus-host responses after intestinal transplantation. Study conclusions and caveats: Recipient-marrow GvH clones were detected, some having first appeared in ileum or blood. Where graft-donor T cell macrochimerism was present, patients had high graft-versus-host to host-versus-graft clonal ratios in allografts.

Of note for this clone: Its antigen is unknown.

Using immunoSEQ multiplex PCR, the repertoire was profiled, and TCRdb retains in-frame clones only, with some absent. The table includes around 120,000 clones, 85% to 95% detected once. V shed 1 base and J shed 5 bases, with 11 bases lying between them. Per germline, CDR1 MGHRA and CDR2 YSYEKL. CDR3 length: 14 residues. This rearrangement joins TRBV4-1 to TRBJ2-5; D unclear. The sequenced sample was unstimulated CD4+ T cells sorted from spleen or lymph node cells, obtained before intestinal transplant. The sequence was obtained from a human donor who received an intestinal transplant. CDR3 protein: CASSQAFEGETQYF. CDR3 nucleotides: TGCGCCAGCAGCCAAGCATTCGAAGGGGAGACCCAGTACTTC.